This TCR beta chain comes out of a study of T cell responses to AZD1222 COVID-19 vaccine. Here immunoSEQ multiplex PCR was the method, and the copy in TCRdb shows in-frame clones only, minus some. Of 90,000 to 100,000 clones listed, almost 90% are singletons. As to this clone: Its antigen is unidentified.

The CDR3 consists of 13 residues. V lost 5 bases and J 3 bases, leaving 11 bases between the germline ends. The germline gives CDR1 SGHNT, CDR2 YYREEE (reference sequence). Both about-4-week and about-12-week second-dose recipients were combined. Findings and caveats of the study: Females outnumbered males among donors, who were mostly white British; clonal diversity was possibly underestimated. Only five to seven AZD1222 recipients were seropositive at baseline. Per reports, nearly half of all spike-specific TCRs target regions that are unmutated in variants.

The TCR originated in an adult who received the AZD1222 COVID-19 vaccine. The rearrangement joins TRBV5-4 to TRBJ1-2; D remains ambiguous. The sequenced sample was peripheral blood, obtained 28 days after the second AZD1222 dose. CDR3 amino acids: CASSQDVDYGYTF. In DNA, the CDR3 is TGTGCCAGCAGTCAGGACGTGGACTATGGCTACACCTTC.